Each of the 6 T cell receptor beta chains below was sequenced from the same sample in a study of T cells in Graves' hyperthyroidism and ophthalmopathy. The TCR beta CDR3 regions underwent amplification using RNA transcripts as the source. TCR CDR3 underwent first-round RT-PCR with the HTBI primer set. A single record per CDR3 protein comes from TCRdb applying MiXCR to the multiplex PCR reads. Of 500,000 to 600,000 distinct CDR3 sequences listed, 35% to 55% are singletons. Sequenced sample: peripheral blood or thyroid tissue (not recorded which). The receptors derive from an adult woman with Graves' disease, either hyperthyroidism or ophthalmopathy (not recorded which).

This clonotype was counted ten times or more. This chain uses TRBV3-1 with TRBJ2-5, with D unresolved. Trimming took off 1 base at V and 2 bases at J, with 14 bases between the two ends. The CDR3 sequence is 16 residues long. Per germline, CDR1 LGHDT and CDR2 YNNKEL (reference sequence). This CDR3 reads CASSQVPRYVQETQYF. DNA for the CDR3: TGTGCCAGCAGCCAAGTCCCGCGATACGTGCAAGAGACCCAGTACTTC.

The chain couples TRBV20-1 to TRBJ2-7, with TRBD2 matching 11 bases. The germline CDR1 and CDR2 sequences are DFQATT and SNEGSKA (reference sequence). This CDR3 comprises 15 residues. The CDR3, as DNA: TGCAGCGGTGCGGCGCCTAGCGGGAGGAGAGGGGAGCAGTACTTC. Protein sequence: CSGAAPSGRRGEQYF.

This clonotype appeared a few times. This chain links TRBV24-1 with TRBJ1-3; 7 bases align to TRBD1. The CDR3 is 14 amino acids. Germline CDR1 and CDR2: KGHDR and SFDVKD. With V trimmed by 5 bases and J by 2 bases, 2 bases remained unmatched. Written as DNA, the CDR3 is TGTGCCACCAGTGGGACAGGAACTGGAAACACCATATATTTT. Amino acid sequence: CATSGTGTGNTIYF.

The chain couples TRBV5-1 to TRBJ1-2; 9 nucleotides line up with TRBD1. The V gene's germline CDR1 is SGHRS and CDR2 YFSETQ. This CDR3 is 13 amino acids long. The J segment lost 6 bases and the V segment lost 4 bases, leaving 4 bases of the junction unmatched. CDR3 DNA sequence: TGCGCCAGCAGCCAGGGACAGGGCCATGGCTACACCTTC. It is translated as CASSQGQGHGYTF. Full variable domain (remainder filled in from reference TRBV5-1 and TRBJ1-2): KAGVTQTPRYLIKTRGQQVTLSCSPISGHRSVSWYQQTPGQGLQFLFEYFSETQRNKGNFPGRFSGRQFSNSRSEMNVSTLELGDSALYLCASSQGQGHGYTFGSGTRLTVV.

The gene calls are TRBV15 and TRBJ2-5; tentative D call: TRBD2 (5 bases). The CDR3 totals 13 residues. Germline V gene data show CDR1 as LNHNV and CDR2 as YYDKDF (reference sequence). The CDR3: CAPGMDTRETQYF. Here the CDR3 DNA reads TGTGCTCCCGGGATGGATACTCGGGAGACCCAGTACTTC.

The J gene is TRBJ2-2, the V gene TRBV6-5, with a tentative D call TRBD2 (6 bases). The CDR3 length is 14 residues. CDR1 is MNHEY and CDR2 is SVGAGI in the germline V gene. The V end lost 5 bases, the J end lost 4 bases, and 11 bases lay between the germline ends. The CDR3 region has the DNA TGTGCCAGCAGTGGCGGGACGCTCACCGGGGAGCTGTTTTTT. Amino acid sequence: CASSGGTLTGELFF.